The 27 T cell receptor beta chains presented below share a single source sample, sequenced in a study of T cell changes during pregnancy in multiple sclerosis. Assay: immunoSEQ multiplex PCR; the TCRdb copy retains only in-frame clones and omits some. The sample includes around 68,000 clones, 91% of them seen just once. The source material was peripheral blood, sampled in the third trimester of pregnancy. The origin of the receptors is a female donor in good health, enrolled as a control in a pregnancy study.

The sample holds one count of this clone. The chain uses TRBV7-9 and TRBJ2-7, with TRBD1 as a possible D gene (5 bases). This CDR3 comprises 13 residues. V was pared by 3 bases and J by 4 bases, with 10 bases between. Germline-derived CDR1 and CDR2 are SEHNR and FQNEAQ (reference sequence). The CDR3 region is CASSFAPGYEQYF. DNA for the CDR3: TGTGCCAGCAGCTTTGCGCCAGGGTACGAGCAGTACTTC.

The chain recombines TRBV7-9 with TRBJ1-3, with D maybe TRBD1 (5 bases). The CDR3 loop spans 13 amino acids. Germline lookup yields CDR1 SEHNR and CDR2 FQNEAQ (reference sequence). Trimming stripped 5 bases from V and 7 bases from J, with 12 bases between. This CDR3 reads CASSPTAGNTIYF. CDR3 coding DNA: TGTGCCAGCAGCCCCACCGCAGGGAACACCATATATTTT.

The chain couples TRBV19 to TRBJ2-7, with D maybe TRBD2 (5 bases). Germline assignment: CDR1 LNHDA and CDR2 SQIVND (reference sequence). V lost 3 bases, J lost 6 bases, and 15 bases lay in between. This CDR3 comprises 14 residues. CDR3 in DNA: TGTGCCAGTAGTATTCCATGGCTCGCGGGCGAGCAGTACTTC. Protein sequence: CASSIPWLAGEQYF.

This clone has a handful of counts. The V and J genes are TRBV5-8 and TRBJ1-2; the D gene is possibly TRBD1 (6 bases). Trimming left V 4 bases short and J 4 bases short, with 14 bases between. The CDR3 has 14 residues. Looked up from germline, CDR1 is SGHTS and CDR2 is YDEGEE. The DNA of the CDR3 is TGTGCCAGCAGCCTGGCCGGACAGCTCTATGGCTACACCTTC. Amino acid sequence: CASSLAGQLYGYTF.

V is TRBV6-6 and J is TRBJ1-4; TRBD1 might be the D (5 bases). The germline V and J ends were trimmed by 8 bases and 5 bases, with 15 bases remaining between them. Germline V lookup: CDR1 MNHNY, CDR2 SVGAGI (reference sequence). The CDR3 extends over 14 amino acids. CDR3 sequence reads: CASLADSTNEKLFF. As DNA, the CDR3 is TGTGCCAGCCTGGCCGACAGTACGAATGAAAAACTGTTTTTT.

The chain is built from TRBV10-1 and TRBJ2-7; 9 bases fit TRBD1. This CDR3 comprises 13 residues. Per germline, CDR1 WNHNN and CDR2 SYGVQD (reference sequence). V lost 6 bases to trimming and J lost 6 bases; unmatched junction nucleotides: 6. CDR3: CASRPGQGTEQYF. CDR3 nucleotides: TGCGCCAGCAGGCCCGGACAGGGGACCGAGCAGTACTTC.

This sequence joins TRBV21-1 and TRBJ1-1; the D call of TRBD1 is as the table states it, not checked on the DNA. TRBV21-1 constitutes a pseudogene. This CDR3 spans 14 amino acids. CDR3 loop: CASRSQGGNTEAFF. The CDR3 nucleotides read TGTGCCAGCAGATCTCAGGGGGGCAACACTGAAGCTTTCTTT.

The J gene is TRBJ2-1, the V gene TRBV5-1, with TRBD2 identical over 9 bases. The CDR3 extends over 14 amino acids. Unmatched junction bases numbered 6, after V lost 4 bases and J lost 7 bases. Germline lookup yields CDR1 SGHRS and CDR2 YFSETQ. The CDR3 loop reads CASSLTTSGNEQFF. The DNA for the CDR3 is TGCGCCAGCAGCCTTACTACTAGCGGGAATGAGCAGTTCTTC. The entire variable domain, with the rest obtained from reference TRBV5-1 and TRBJ2-1, is as follows: KAGVTQTPRYLIKTRGQQVTLSCSPISGHRSVSWYQQTPGQGLQFLFEYFSETQRNKGNFPGRFSGRQFSNSRSEMNVSTLELGDSALYLCASSLTTSGNEQFFGPGTRLTVL.

The V and J genes are TRBV25-1 and TRBJ2-2; 9 bases line up with TRBD2. J lost 0 bases, V lost 8 bases, and 1 base had no gene match. Per germline, CDR1 MGHDK and CDR2 SYGVNS. The CDR3 totals 14 residues. CDR3 residues: CASQRGANTGELFF. CDR3 in DNA: TGTGCCAGCCAGCGGGGGGCGAACACCGGGGAGCTGTTTTTT. Full variable domain (rest looked up from reference TRBV25-1 and TRBJ2-2): EADIYQTPRYLVIGTGKKITLECSQTMGHDKMYWYQQDPGMELHLIHYSYGVNSTEKGDLSSESTVSRIRTEHFPLTLESARPSHTSQYLCASQRGANTGELFFGEGSRLTVL.

The chain uses TRBV30 and TRBJ1-2; a weak D match, TRBD1 (5 bases). Germline V gene sequence: CDR1 GTSNPN, CDR2 SVGIG (reference sequence). The length of the CDR3 is 13 residues. V was trimmed by 7 bases and J by 4 bases, leaving 16 bases between them. CDR3 coding DNA: TGTGCCTCCCCCGACAGAACCGGCTATGGCTACACCTTC. This translates into CASPDRTGYGYTF.

This clone appeared once. This chain joins TRBV9 and TRBJ2-2, with TRBD2 as a possible D gene (5 bases). Between the trimmed V and J ends, which lost 0 bases and 2 bases, there was a span of 8 bases. This CDR3 comprises 15 residues. CDR1 SGDLS and CDR2 YYNGEE come from the germline V gene. This chain's CDR3 is CASSVGTGNTGELFF. CDR3 nucleotide sequence: TGTGCCAGCAGCGTAGGGACTGGAAACACCGGGGAGCTGTTTTTT.

The J gene is TRBJ2-1, the V gene TRBV7-9; 7 bases map to TRBD2. The junction had 6 bases not matched to a gene; V was cut back by 3 bases and J by 4 bases. The CDR3 sequence is 15 residues long. The V gene's germline CDR1 is SEHNR and CDR2 FQNEAQ (reference sequence). This chain's CDR3 is CASSFTGTTYNEQFF. The CDR3 nucleotides read TGTGCCAGCAGCTTTACCGGGACTACTTACAATGAGCAGTTCTTC.

The genes are TRBV28 and TRBJ2-7; TRBD2 aligns across 14 bases. CDR1 is MDHEN and CDR2 is SYDVKM in the germline V gene. Trimming removed 6 bases from V and 6 bases from J; junction bases left unmatched: 7. The CDR3 totals 15 residues. CDR3 DNA sequence: TGTGCCAGCAGCCCAGGGACTAGCGGGAGTTTCGAGCAGTACTTC. Protein product: CASSPGTSGSFEQYF.

This chain connects TRBV19 to TRBJ1-1, with a tentative D call TRBD1 (6 bases). CDR1 and CDR2 (germline): LNHDA, SQIVND (reference sequence). There are 14 residues in the CDR3. V lost 6 bases, J lost 4 bases, and 15 bases lay in between. CDR3 protein: CASSLGQGRTEAFF. CDR3 DNA sequence: TGTGCCAGTAGCCTCGGGCAGGGGCGCACTGAAGCTTTCTTT.

J is TRBJ1-1 and V is TRBV6-5, with D uncertain. The CDR3 is 15 residues long. V gave up 5 bases and J gave up 1 base, with 14 bases separating them. Germline CDR1 and CDR2: MNHEY and SVGAGI. In DNA form, the CDR3 reads TGTGCCAGCAGTACGCCCCGGGTGACGAACACTGAAGCTTTCTTT. Its protein is CASSTPRVTNTEAFF.

The chain uses TRBV7-9 and TRBJ1-1; TRBD1 matches 7 bases. The CDR3 contains 13 residues. Germline-derived CDR1 and CDR2 are SEHNR and FQNEAQ (reference sequence). The V segment lost 4 bases and the J segment 10 bases; nucleotides outside the gene matches: 9. CDR3 region: CASSSEGAPRAFF. The CDR3 bases are TGTGCCAGCAGCTCCGAGGGGGCACCACGAGCTTTCTTT. Based on the CDR3 plus reference TRBV7-9 and TRBJ1-1, the full variable domain is DTGVSQNPRHKITKRGQNVTFRCDPISEHNRLYWYRQTLGQGPEFLTYFQNEAQLEKSRLLSDRFSAERPKGSFSTLEIQRTEQGDSAMYLCASSSEGAPRAFFGQGTRLTVV.

The chain links TRBV7-2 to TRBJ2-1; 10 bases map to TRBD2. CDR1 and CDR2 (germline): SGHTA, FQGNSA. V dropped 2 bases and J dropped 6; count of bases not matched to a gene: 10. The CDR3 covers 17 residues. The CDR3 nucleotides read TGTGCCAGCAGCTTATTCTTTGCTAGCGGGAGCCGCAATGAGCAGTTCTTC. This codes for CASSLFFASGSRNEQFF.

This sequence joins TRBV5-1 and TRBJ1-1; 9 bases agree with TRBD1. CDR3 length equals 15 residues. The V segment lost 4 bases and the J segment 5 bases; nucleotides outside the gene matches: 9. Looked up from germline, CDR1 is SGHRS and CDR2 is YFSETQ. In DNA, the CDR3 is TGCGCCAGCAGCAGCCGGGACAGGGTAGGGACTGAAGCTTTCTTT. It translates to CASSSRDRVGTEAFF.

The rearrangement uses TRBV13 and TRBJ2-1, with a tentative D call TRBD1 (6 bases). CDR3 length equals 15 residues. V lost 6 bases, J lost 13 bases, and 25 bases lay in between. Looked up from germline, CDR1 is PRHDT and CDR2 is FYEKMQ (reference sequence). The CDR3 here is CASRDTLQGLEEQFF. CDR3 DNA: TGTGCCAGCAGGGATACCCTACAGGGCCTCGAAGAACAGTTCTTC.

The genes are TRBV7-3 and TRBJ1-1; 10 bases line up with TRBD1. Trimming removed 6 bases from V and 1 base from J; junction bases left unmatched: 8. This CDR3 region has 16 residues. The germline V gene has CDR1 SGHTA and CDR2 FQGTGA. The CDR3 loop is CASRLIGDRGNTEAFF. CDR3 bases: TGTGCCAGCAGACTAATAGGGGACAGGGGGAACACTGAAGCTTTCTTT.

The gene calls are TRBV2 and TRBJ2-7; TRBD1 matches at 9 bases. Looked up from germline, CDR1 is SNHLY and CDR2 is FYNNEI. V lost 5 bases to trimming and J lost 6 bases; unmatched junction nucleotides: 11. The CDR3 consists of 15 residues. Here the CDR3 DNA reads TGTGCCAGCAGTAGGACAGGGGACCCTGTGGGCGAGCAGTACTTC. Protein: CASSRTGDPVGEQYF. The full variable domain, with the rest looked up from reference TRBV2 and TRBJ2-7, is EPEVTQTPSHQVTQMGQEVILRCVPISNHLYFYWYRQILGQKVEFLVSFYNNEISEKSEIFDDQFSVERPDGSNFTLKIRSTKLEDSAMYFCASSRTGDPVGEQYFGPGTRLTVT.

This chain links TRBV7-9 with TRBJ1-2; TRBD1 might be the D (5 bases). Trimming stripped 5 bases from V and 8 bases from J, with 15 bases between. Germline CDR1 is SEHNR and CDR2 is FQNEAQ (reference sequence). The CDR3 consists of 13 residues. CDR3 amino acids: CASSGAPSRGYTF. CDR3 DNA sequence: TGTGCCAGCAGCGGGGCCCCATCCCGCGGCTACACCTTC.

The rearrangement joins TRBV2 to TRBJ2-5, with TRBD1 matching over 7 bases. The CDR3 totals 14 residues. Germline lookup yields CDR1 SNHLY and CDR2 FYNNEI. The J segment lost 5 bases and the V segment lost 6 bases, leaving 9 bases of the junction unmatched. The CDR3 spells CASSRDTTGETQYF. DNA for the CDR3: TGTGCCAGCAGCCGCGACACGACAGGGGAGACCCAGTACTTC.

The chain uses TRBV5-1 and TRBJ2-7; 7 nucleotides match TRBD2. The CDR3 consists of 16 residues. The germline gives CDR1 SGHRS, CDR2 YFSETQ. Trimming at V came to 4 bases and at J to 0 bases, leaving 10 bases not matched to a gene. CDR3 sequence reads: CASSETSSDSSYEQYF. CDR3 nucleotides: TGCGCCAGCAGCGAGACTAGCAGTGATAGCTCCTACGAGCAGTACTTC.

The rearrangement joins TRBV6-5 to TRBJ1-3; no firm D call. Per the germline V gene, CDR1 is MNHEY and CDR2 is SVGAGI. The V gene lost 2 bases and the J gene lost 0 bases, with 8 bases spanning the gap. The CDR3 totals 15 residues. The CDR3 region has the DNA TGTGCCAGCAGTTACCCGGGAGACTCTGGAAACACCATATATTTT. This gives the protein CASSYPGDSGNTIYF.

The chain combines TRBV18 with TRBJ1-4; no clear D. V shed 4 bases and J shed 6 bases, with 9 bases lying between them. The CDR3 covers 13 residues. Germline loops: CDR1 KGHSH, CDR2 LQKENI. CDR3 in DNA: TGTGCCAGCTCACTTGGCGGGGATGAAAAACTGTTTTTT. Its translation is CASSLGGDEKLFF. Using reference TRBV18 and TRBJ1-4 for the parts outside the CDR3, the full variable domain is NAGVMQNPRHLVRRRGQEARLRCSPMKGHSHVYWYRQLPEEGLKFMVYLQKENIIDESGMPKERFSAEFPKEGPSILRIQQVVRGDSAAYFCASSLGGDEKLFFGSGTQLSVL.

The chain links TRBV5-1 to TRBJ1-1; D uncertain. In germline, CDR1 is SGHRS, CDR2 YFSETQ. This CDR3 is 14 amino acids long. Trimming left V 4 bases short and J 4 bases short, with 14 bases between. CDR3 DNA: TGCGCCAGCAGCCAAACAGCACAAACCACTGAAGCTTTCTTT. Amino acid sequence: CASSQTAQTTEAFF.